This entry lists 23 T cell receptor beta chains sequenced from one sample in a study of blood T cell repertoires in COVID-19. Here immunoSEQ multiplex PCR was the method, and the copy in TCRdb shows in-frame clones only, minus some. The table includes about 200,000 clones, roughly 80% detected once. Sequenced input: peripheral blood. These receptors all stem from a man aged 55 to 69 with COVID-19, enrolled during active disease.

The chain joins TRBV5-1 to TRBJ2-3; no firm D call. The CDR3 consists of 14 residues. Germline CDR1 and CDR2: SGHRS and YFSETQ. The V gene lost 6 bases and the J gene lost 6 bases, with 17 bases spanning the gap. The CDR3 coding sequence is TGCGCCAGCACCCGAGGCGGCCAAAGGGATACGCAGTATTTT. Translating gives CASTRGGQRDTQYF.

The chain uses TRBV5-1 and TRBJ1-3; 10 bases align to TRBD1. Looked up from germline, CDR1 is SGHRS and CDR2 is YFSETQ. Trimming removed 4 bases from V and 4 bases from J; junction bases left unmatched: 8. There are 16 residues in the CDR3. As DNA, the CDR3 is TGCGCCAGCAGCACCGGGACAGGGGCCCGGGGAAACACCATATATTTT. This encodes CASSTGTGARGNTIYF.

The chain is built from TRBV5-6 and TRBJ2-5; no clear D. Per germline, CDR1 SGHDT and CDR2 YYEEEE. This CDR3 is built from 12 residues. Trimming removed 0 bases from V and 3 bases from J, with 3 bases in between. The DNA of the CDR3 is TGTGCCAGCAGCTTGGGCGAAGAGACCCAGTACTTC. Translated, it gives CASSLGEETQYF.

This chain uses TRBV19 with TRBJ1-2; D is perhaps TRBD1 (5 bases). The CDR3 has 16 amino acids. The germline V and J ends were trimmed by 4 bases and 0 bases, with 15 bases remaining between them. Germline-derived CDR1 and CDR2 are LNHDA and SQIVND (reference sequence). This CDR3 reads CASSSVMGTPNYGYTF. The CDR3 bases are TGTGCCAGTAGTAGCGTCATGGGGACTCCTAACTATGGCTACACCTTC.

The V call is TRBV6-5, the J call TRBJ1-6, with 7 bases lining up with TRBD1. V trimming: 2 bases; J trimming: 7 bases; junction bases outside the gene matches: 2. The germline gives CDR1 MNHEY, CDR2 SVGAGI. The CDR3 consists of 14 residues. The CDR3 DNA follows: TGTGCCAGCAGTTACGGGACAGCCAATTCACCCCTCCACTTT. It is translated as CASSYGTANSPLHF.

The gene calls are TRBV9 and TRBJ1-2; TRBD1 aligns across 9 bases. The trim removed 3 bases at V and 3 bases at J, leaving 15 bases unmatched. Germline V CDR1 and CDR2: SGDLS, YYNGEE. The CDR3 has 18 residues. CDR3 DNA sequence: TGTGCCAGCAGCGATACGACAACCGGGACAGGGATATACTATGGCTACACCTTC. It yields the protein CASSDTTTGTGIYYGYTF.

This clone was recorded only once. The V call is TRBV7-6, the J call TRBJ2-2; D call uncertain. Trimming shortened V by 2 bases and J by 8 bases, and 6 bases separated the two germline ends. Germline V gives CDR1 SGHVS, CDR2 FNYEAQ. The CDR3 is 12 amino acids. The CDR3 DNA sequence: TGTGCCAGCAGCTTATCGGGTGGGGAGCTGTTTTTT. Protein product: CASSLSGGELFF. Full variable domain (remainder filled in from reference TRBV7-6 and TRBJ2-2): GAGVSQSPRYKVTKRGQDVALRCDPISGHVSLYWYRQALGQGPEFLTYFNYEAQQDKSGLPNDRFSAERPEGSISTLTIQRTEQRDSAMYRCASSLSGGELFFGEGSRLTVL.

This clone was detected only a few times. The chain has TRBV7-9 and TRBJ2-6; D might be TRBD1 (5 bases). Trimming took off 5 bases at V and 0 bases at J, with 14 bases between the two ends. This CDR3 has 17 residues. Germline CDR1 reads SEHNR; CDR2 reads FQNEAQ (reference sequence). The CDR3 DNA reads as TGTGCCAGCAGCCCCCGGACACGTTACTCTGGGGCCAACGTCCTGACTTTC. Translation gives CASSPRTRYSGANVLTF.

The chain recombines TRBV9 with TRBJ2-1; 10 bases match TRBD2. Germline V CDR1 and CDR2: SGDLS, YYNGEE. J lost 2 bases, V lost 4 bases, and 3 bases had no gene match. CDR3 length: 15 amino acids. CDR3 sequence: CASSPLAGAYNEQFF. CDR3 sequence (DNA): TGTGCCAGCAGCCCCCTAGCGGGAGCCTACAATGAGCAGTTCTTC.

The genes are TRBV28 and TRBJ1-2, with D perhaps TRBD1 (6 bases). Per the germline V gene, CDR1 is MDHEN and CDR2 is SYDVKM. The CDR3 consists of 15 residues. Trimming pared 5 bases from V and 4 bases from J, leaving 17 bases between. In DNA form, the CDR3 reads TGTGCCAGCAGTGCGAAGCAGGGGCGTGTCTATGGCTACACCTTC. Translated, it gives CASSAKQGRVYGYTF.

This clone was found once. The chain uses TRBV5-5 and TRBJ2-5; tentative D call: TRBD1 (8 bases). The V end was cut by 3 bases, the J end by 4 bases, with 16 bases between. Germline V gene sequence: CDR1 SGHKS, CDR2 YYEKEE (reference sequence). This CDR3 spans 15 amino acids. CDR3 residues: CASSYGQGGGETQYF. CDR3 DNA sequence: TGTGCCAGCAGCTACGGACAGGGCGGGGGAGAGACCCAGTACTTC.

The chain couples TRBV4-1 to TRBJ1-2; D is unresolved. This CDR3 spans 14 amino acids. CDR1 and CDR2 from the germline V gene are MGHRA and YSYEKL. The V gene lost 0 bases and the J gene lost 4 bases, with 9 bases spanning the gap. The CDR3 loop reads CASSQEMASYGYTF. The CDR3 bases are TGCGCCAGCAGCCAAGAAATGGCCAGCTATGGCTACACCTTC.

J is TRBJ2-5 and V is TRBV30; the D gene is possibly TRBD1 (7 bases). CDR1 and CDR2 from the germline V gene are GTSNPN and SVGIG (reference sequence). The CDR3 extends over 14 amino acids. V lost 2 bases, J lost 7 bases, and 17 bases lay in between. CDR3 residues: CAWSLPQGGGTQYF. In nucleotides, the CDR3 is TGTGCCTGGAGTCTTCCTCAGGGGGGCGGGACCCAGTACTTC.

This chain connects TRBV25-1 to TRBJ1-2; D unresolved. Trimming left V 6 bases short and J 0 bases short, with 5 bases between. Germline values: CDR1 MGHDK, CDR2 SYGVNS. The CDR3 is made up of 12 amino acids. CDR3 amino acids: CASRQTNYGYTF. In DNA, the CDR3 is TGTGCCAGCAGACAGACTAACTATGGCTACACCTTC.

This clone was observed a single time. The V and J genes are TRBV7-9 and TRBJ1-1; no firm D call. CDR1 and CDR2 (germline): SEHNR, FQNEAQ (reference sequence). V was trimmed by 5 bases and J by 6 bases, leaving 16 bases between them. The CDR3 is 14 residues long. CDR3 DNA: TGTGCCAGCAGCCTCGACGGTATGAGGGCTGAAGCTTTCTTT. Protein sequence: CASSLDGMRAEAFF.

This rearrangement joins TRBV12-5 to TRBJ2-3; 7 bases are a match to TRBD1. The CDR3 contains 15 residues. The germline V gene has CDR1 LGHNT and CDR2 FRNRAP. Trimming removed 0 bases from V and 5 bases from J; junction bases left unmatched: 5. As DNA, the CDR3 is TGTGCTAGTGGTTTGGTACAGGGGTCAAGAGATACGCAGTATTTT. This sequence encodes CASGLVQGSRDTQYF.

Here the CDR3 DNA reads TGTGCCAGCACCGAAGGGCGGGGGATGGACACCGGGGAGCTGTTTTTT. The encoded protein is CASTEGRGMDTGELFF. This chain uses TRBV6-6 with TRBJ2-2; 7 bases fit TRBD2. The CDR3 runs 16 residues. CDR1 is MNHNY, CDR2 SVGAGI, per germline (reference sequence). V dropped 7 bases and J dropped 3; count of bases not matched to a gene: 11.

The rearrangement uses TRBV7-3 and TRBJ2-1; D is perhaps TRBD2 (6 bases). The germline gives CDR1 SGHTA, CDR2 FQGTGA. The germline V and J ends were trimmed by 5 bases and 0 bases, with 11 bases remaining between them. The CDR3 has 15 residues. The CDR3 loop is CASSQSGRSYNEQFF. DNA of the CDR3: TGTGCCAGCAGCCAAAGCGGGCGCTCCTACAATGAGCAGTTCTTC.

V is TRBV7-2 and J is TRBJ1-1, with unresolved D. CDR1 is SGHTA and CDR2 is FQGNSA in the germline V gene. V lost 5 bases, J lost 4 bases, and 8 bases lay in between. The CDR3 is 12 amino acids. The CDR3 here is CASSGPGTEAFF. CDR3 DNA: TGTGCCAGCAGCGGGCCCGGCACTGAAGCTTTCTTT. The whole variable domain, remainder taken from reference TRBV7-2 and TRBJ1-1, is GAGVSQSPSNKVTEKGKDVELRCDPISGHTALYWYRQSLGQGLEFLIYFQGNSAPDKSGLPSDRFSAERTGGSVSTLTIQRTQQEDSAVYLCASSGPGTEAFFGQGTRLTVV.

This chain joins TRBV7-9 and TRBJ1-2; D is possibly TRBD1 (5 bases). Trimming pared 6 bases from V and 5 bases from J, leaving 13 bases between. The germline V gene has CDR1 SEHNR and CDR2 FQNEAQ (reference sequence). The CDR3 runs to 13 residues. The CDR3 is CASRPSGTYGYTF. The CDR3 nucleotides read TGTGCCAGCAGACCTTCAGGGACTTATGGCTACACCTTC.

The chain carries TRBV27 and TRBJ2-3; TRBD1 aligns across 7 bases. V dropped 9 bases and J dropped 0; count of bases not matched to a gene: 21. The CDR3 runs to 19 residues. Per germline, CDR1 MNHEY and CDR2 SMNVEV (reference sequence). DNA for the CDR3: TGTGCCAGTCGACGGAACGGACAGGTACGGACGAGTAGCACAGATACGCAGTATTTT. As protein: CASRRNGQVRTSSTDTQYF.

The chain joins TRBV6-6 to TRBJ2-7; 9 bases fit TRBD1. After removal of 6 bases from V and 0 bases from J, the junction contained 6 bases not matched to a gene. The CDR3 covers 15 residues. The germline CDR1 and CDR2 sequences are MNHNY and SVGAGI (reference sequence). This CDR3 reads CASRLGQGSSYEQYF. The CDR3 nucleotides are TGTGCCAGCAGATTGGGACAGGGAAGCTCCTACGAGCAGTACTTC.

This chain uses TRBV7-8 with TRBJ1-2; 11 nucleotides match TRBD1. The CDR3 totals 16 residues. Unmatched junction bases numbered 11, after V lost 5 bases and J lost 6 bases. Germline V lookup: CDR1 SGHVS, CDR2 FQNEAQ. The CDR3 loop is CASSQHRTGGEDGYTF. In nucleotides, the CDR3 is TGTGCCAGCAGCCAGCATCGGACAGGGGGCGAGGATGGCTACACCTTC. Supplemented by reference TRBV7-8 and TRBJ1-2, the full variable domain reads GAGVSQSPRYKVAKRGQDVALRCDPISGHVSLFWYQQALGQGPEFLTYFQNEAQLDKSGLPSDRFFAERPEGSVSTLKIQRTQQEDSAVYLCASSQHRTGGEDGYTFGSGTRLTVV.